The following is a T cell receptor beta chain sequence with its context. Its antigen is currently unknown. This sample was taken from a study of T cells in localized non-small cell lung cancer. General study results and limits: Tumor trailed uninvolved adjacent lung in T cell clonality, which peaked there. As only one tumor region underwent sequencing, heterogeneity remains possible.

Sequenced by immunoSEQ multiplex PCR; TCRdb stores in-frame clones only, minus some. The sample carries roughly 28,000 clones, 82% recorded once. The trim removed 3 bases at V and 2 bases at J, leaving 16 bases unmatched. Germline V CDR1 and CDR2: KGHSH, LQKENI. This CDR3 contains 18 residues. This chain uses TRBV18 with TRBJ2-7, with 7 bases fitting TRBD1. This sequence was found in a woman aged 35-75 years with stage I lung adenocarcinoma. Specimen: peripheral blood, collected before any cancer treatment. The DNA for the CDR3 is TGTGCCAGCTCACCGGAATCAATGGTCGCCGGGACAGCCTACGAGCAGTACTTC. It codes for CASSPESMVAGTAYEQYF.